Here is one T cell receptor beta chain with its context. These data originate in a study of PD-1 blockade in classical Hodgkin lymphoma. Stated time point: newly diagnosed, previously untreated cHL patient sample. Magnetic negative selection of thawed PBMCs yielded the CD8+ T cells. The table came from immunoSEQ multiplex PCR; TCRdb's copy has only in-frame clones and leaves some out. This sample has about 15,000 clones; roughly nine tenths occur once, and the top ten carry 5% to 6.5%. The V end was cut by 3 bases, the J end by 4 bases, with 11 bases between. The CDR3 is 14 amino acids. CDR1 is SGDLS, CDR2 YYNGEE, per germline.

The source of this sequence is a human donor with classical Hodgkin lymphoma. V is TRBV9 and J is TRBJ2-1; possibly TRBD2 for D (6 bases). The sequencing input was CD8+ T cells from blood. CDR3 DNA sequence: TGTGCCAGCAGCGCCGCGGCGGGATACAATGAGCAGTTCTTC. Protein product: CASSAAAGYNEQFF.